This entry lists 10 T cell receptor beta chains sequenced from one sample in a study of blood T cell repertoires in COVID-19. Clones were sequenced by immunoSEQ multiplex PCR, and TCRdb holds only the in-frame ones, with some missing. The table shows over 90,000 clones, with approximately 80% occurring only once. Sequences were obtained from peripheral blood. Receptors originate from a human donor in a cohort sampled during active COVID-19.

In DNA form, the CDR3 reads TGCGCCAGCAGGGCGGACAGGGGAATCTCTGGCTACACCTTC. Protein product: CASRADRGISGYTF. The V and J genes are TRBV5-1 and TRBJ1-2; 9 bases match TRBD1. CDR1 SGHRS and CDR2 YFSETQ come from the germline V gene. CDR3 size: 14 residues. Trimming at V came to 5 bases and at J to 7 bases, leaving 9 bases not matched to a gene.

V gene TRBV12-5 combines with J gene TRBJ2-2, with TRBD2 identical over 8 bases. Losses at the gene ends were 5 bases for V and 3 bases for J; bases not matched to a gene: 2. Germline V lookup: CDR1 LGHNT, CDR2 FRNRAP. This CDR3 contains 14 residues. The CDR3 DNA reads TGTGCTAGTGGTACTAGCGGTTACACCGGGGAGCTGTTTTTT. Protein sequence: CASGTSGYTGELFF. The entire variable domain, with the rest obtained from reference TRBV12-5 and TRBJ2-2, is as follows: DARVTQTPRHKVTEMGQEVTMRCQPILGHNTVFWYRQTMMQGLELLAYFRNRAPLDDSGMPKDRFSAEMPDATLATLKIQPSEPRDSAVYFCASGTSGYTGELFFGEGSRLTVL.

The rearrangement uses TRBV2 and TRBJ1-2; D may be TRBD1 (5 bases). Germline CDR1 SNHLY, CDR2 FYNNEI. The CDR3 totals 13 residues. The V end was cut by 2 bases, the J end by 7 bases, with 11 bases between. CDR3 loop: CASSEQGLSGYTF. CDR3 DNA: TGTGCCAGCAGTGAACAGGGTTTGAGTGGCTACACCTTC.

The chain recombines TRBV5-1 with TRBJ1-1; 7 bases match TRBD1. Germline CDR1 SGHRS, CDR2 YFSETQ. Trimming at V came to 5 bases and at J to 4 bases, leaving 5 bases not matched to a gene. This CDR3 is 13 amino acids long. This CDR3 reads CASSSAGGTEAFF. The DNA for the CDR3 is TGCGCCAGCAGTTCAGCAGGGGGCACTGAAGCTTTCTTT.

The chain recombines TRBV7-2 with TRBJ1-2; 8 nucleotides agree with TRBD1. The junction had 18 bases not matched to a gene; V was cut back by 3 bases and J by 6 bases. The V gene's germline CDR1 is SGHTA and CDR2 FQGNSA. The CDR3 is 18 residues long. In DNA form, the CDR3 reads TGTGCCAGCAGCTTCGGTCGACAGGGGCAAAGGCCGAGGGATGGCTACACCTTC. It translates to CASSFGRQGQRPRDGYTF.

The genes are TRBV5-1 and TRBJ2-4, with 8 bases fitting TRBD1. Germline V CDR1 and CDR2: SGHRS, YFSETQ. With V trimmed by 4 bases and J by 1 base, 7 bases remained unmatched. CDR3 length: 16 residues. The CDR3: CASSMTGDVAKNIQYF. The CDR3 DNA sequence: TGCGCCAGCAGCATGACAGGGGATGTCGCCAAAAACATTCAGTACTTC.

The chain links TRBV9 to TRBJ2-7; D remains unclear. The CDR3 covers 16 residues. Germline CDR1 is SGDLS and CDR2 is YYNGEE. The V end was cut by 5 bases, the J end by 1 base, with 19 bases between. CDR3 bases: TGTGCCAGCAGGGCCCGCGCTGCGGAACCATCCTACGAGCAGTACTTC. It codes for CASRARAAEPSYEQYF.

The J gene is TRBJ2-7, the V gene TRBV7-3, with no clear D. V lost 5 bases, J lost 0 bases, and 11 bases lay in between. Looked up from germline, CDR1 is SGHTA and CDR2 is FQGTGA. The CDR3 contains 14 residues. The CDR3 DNA reads TGTGCCAGCAGCCAAAGCGCGGTCTCCTACGAGCAGTACTTC. Translated, it gives CASSQSAVSYEQYF.

The genes are TRBV5-1 and TRBJ1-1; 9 bases fit TRBD1. Germline V gene sequence: CDR1 SGHRS, CDR2 YFSETQ. The CDR3 has 15 amino acids. V was pared by 3 bases and J by 4 bases, with 7 bases of the junction left unmatched. This CDR3 is CASSWGTGGSTEAFF. CDR3 DNA: TGCGCCAGCAGCTGGGGTACAGGGGGCAGCACTGAAGCTTTCTTT. The full variable domain, with the rest looked up from reference TRBV5-1 and TRBJ1-1, is KAGVTQTPRYLIKTRGQQVTLSCSPISGHRSVSWYQQTPGQGLQFLFEYFSETQRNKGNFPGRFSGRQFSNSRSEMNVSTLELGDSALYLCASSWGTGGSTEAFFGQGTRLTVV.

The CDR3 region has the DNA TGTGCCAGCAGTCAGACAACCTACGAGCAGTACTTC. The encoded protein is CASSQTTYEQYF. The V gene is TRBV6-6, the J gene TRBJ2-7, with no clear D. Germline V gives CDR1 MNHNY, CDR2 SVGAGI (reference sequence). The CDR3 runs to 12 residues. Trimming took off 5 bases at V and 2 bases at J, with 7 bases between the two ends.